The 8 T cell receptor beta chains below all came from one sample that was sequenced in a study of cytomegalovirus exposure and HLA in healthy donors (dated by TCRdb to 2017 to 2019). Libraries were made using the immunoSEQ multiplex PCR assay. TCRdb took this table from immuneACCESS and kept in-frame rearrangements with V and J called. Such tables lack part of the clones; where checked against another copy, unresolved V genes explain under half of the gap, and the rest is unexplained. The sample has 150,000 to 200,000 clones on record, around four fifths of them singletons. 2% to 2.5% of the sample lies in the top ten. What was sequenced was PBMCs. These receptors originate from a man aged 25-45 years in good health and CMV-seropositive.

This chain joins TRBV20-1 and TRBJ1-4; D might be TRBD1 (5 bases). V was cut by 5 bases and J by 5 bases, with 6 bases left in between. The germline V gene has CDR1 DFQATT and CDR2 SNEGSKA (reference sequence). The CDR3 covers 11 residues. CDR3 in DNA: TGCAGTGCTCGGACAAATGAAAAACTGTTTTTT. Protein: CSARTNEKLFF.

CDR3 sequence: CASSQAGTGFGGYTF. The CDR3, as DNA: TGCGCCAGCAGCCAAGCCGGGACAGGTTTTGGAGGCTACACCTTC. The rearrangement links TRBV4-3 to TRBJ1-2, with 8 bases that match TRBD1. The ends lost 1 base at V and 8 bases at J; junction bases unmatched: 9. CDR1 and CDR2 (germline): LGHNA, YSLEER. The CDR3 is 15 amino acids.

On this clone itself: This sample also contains other DNA sequences that code for the same CDR3. This chain's CDR3 is CASSLDRNTEAFF. As DNA, the CDR3 is TGCGCCAGCAGCTTGGACAGGAACACTGAAGCTTTCTTT. J is TRBJ1-1 and V is TRBV5-1; D is unresolved. In germline, CDR1 is SGHRS, CDR2 YFSETQ. With 0 bases removed from V and 1 base from J, the gap between germline ends came to 4 bases. This CDR3 comprises 13 residues.

The sample holds a few counts of this clone. This rearrangement joins TRBV5-1 to TRBJ1-2, with D tentatively TRBD1 (5 bases). Between the trimmed V and J ends, which lost 0 bases and 5 bases, there was a span of 8 bases. The CDR3 is made up of 13 amino acids. Germline CDR1 reads SGHRS; CDR2 reads YFSETQ. CDR3 nucleotide sequence: TGCGCCAGCAGCTTGGCCGGGGGATATGGCTACACCTTC. It encodes CASSLAGGYGYTF.

This chain joins TRBV27 and TRBJ2-3, with 8 nucleotides matching TRBD1. Trimming cost V 6 bases and J 2 bases; bases outside gene matches: 4. CDR1 MNHEY and CDR2 SMNVEV come from the germline V gene (reference sequence). The CDR3 runs 14 residues. This CDR3 reads CASSQDRVTDTQYF. CDR3 sequence (DNA): TGTGCCAGCAGCCAGGACAGGGTCACAGATACGCAGTATTTT.

The chain employs TRBV4-3 and TRBJ2-7; 10 bases match TRBD2. Unmatched junction bases numbered 7, after V lost 0 bases and J lost 2 bases. This CDR3 comprises 17 residues. Germline CDR1 LGHNA, CDR2 YSLEER. CDR3 sequence reads: CASSQEAGTSVTYEQYF. The CDR3 bases are TGCGCCAGCAGCCAAGAGGCCGGGACTAGCGTCACCTACGAGCAGTACTTC.

The chain carries TRBV9 and TRBJ2-7; possibly TRBD1 for D (5 bases). The V gene's germline CDR1 is SGDLS and CDR2 YYNGEE. V dropped 1 base and J dropped 1 base, with 12 bases sitting between them. CDR3 length equals 15 residues. The CDR3, as DNA: TGTGCCAGCAGCGTAAGCGTGGGGCGTTCCTACGAGCAGTACTTC. Translating gives CASSVSVGRSYEQYF.

V gene TRBV9 combines with J gene TRBJ2-1; a possible D gene is TRBD1 (6 bases). This CDR3 is 15 amino acids long. V gave up 0 bases and J gave up 7 bases, with 14 bases separating them. Germline V gives CDR1 SGDLS, CDR2 YYNGEE. The chain's CDR3 is CASSVGRNRANEQFF. As DNA, the CDR3 is TGTGCCAGCAGCGTAGGTCGAAACAGGGCGAATGAGCAGTTCTTC. The full variable domain, rest sourced from reference TRBV9 and TRBJ2-1, is DSGVTQTPKHLITATGQRVTLRCSPRSGDLSVYWYQQSLDQGLQFLIQYYNGEERAKGNILERFSAQQFPDLHSELNLSSLELGDSALYFCASSVGRNRANEQFFGPGTRLTVL.